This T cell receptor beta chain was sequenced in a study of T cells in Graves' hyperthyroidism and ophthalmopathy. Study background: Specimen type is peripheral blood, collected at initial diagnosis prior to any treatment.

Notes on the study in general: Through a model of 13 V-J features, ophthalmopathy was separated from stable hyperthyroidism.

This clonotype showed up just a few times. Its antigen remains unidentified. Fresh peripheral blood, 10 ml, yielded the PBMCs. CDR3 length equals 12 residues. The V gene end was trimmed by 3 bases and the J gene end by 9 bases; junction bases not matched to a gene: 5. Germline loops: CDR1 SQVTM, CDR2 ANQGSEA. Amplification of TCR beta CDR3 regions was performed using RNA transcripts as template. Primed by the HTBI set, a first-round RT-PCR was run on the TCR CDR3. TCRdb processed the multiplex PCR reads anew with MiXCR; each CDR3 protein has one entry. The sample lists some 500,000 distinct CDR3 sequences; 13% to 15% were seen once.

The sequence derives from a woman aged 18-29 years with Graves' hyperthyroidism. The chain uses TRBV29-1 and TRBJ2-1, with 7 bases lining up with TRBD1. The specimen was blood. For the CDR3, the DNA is TGCAGCGTTGACTCGGGACAGCCTGAGCAGTTCTTC. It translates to CSVDSGQPEQFF.